The rows below give T cell receptor beta chains drawn from one sample of a study of human CD4 T cells and Enterobacteriaceae. Repertoires were generated with immunoSEQ multiplex PCR, while TCRdb's copy carries only in-frame clones and drops some. The data hold about 29,000 clones, with roughly 79% observed a single time. The sample consisted of memory CD4+ T cells from blood. These receptors came from a human donor in good health. CDR3s leave out the opening cysteine and the closing phenylalanine or tryptophan.

cdr3_aa: ASSDGHTRSYGYT
j_call: TRBJ1-2
v_call: TRBV10-2

cdr3_aa: SGRGYAGGELF
j_call: TRBJ2-2
v_call: TRBV29-1

cdr3_aa: ASSSWEREDPDTQY
j_call: TRBJ2-3
v_call: TRBV7-3

cdr3_aa: ASAKGRGGQETQY
j_call: TRBJ2-5
v_call: TRBV2

cdr3_aa: ASSPLAEAGTQY
j_call: TRBJ2-5
v_call: TRBV5-1

cdr3_aa: ASSLDTGAGNTIY
j_call: TRBJ1-3
v_call: TRBV7-2

cdr3_aa: ASSQNPDSQETQY
j_call: TRBJ2-5
v_call: TRBV9

cdr3_aa: ATSRDGGGRLREKLF
j_call: TRBJ1-4
v_call: TRBV15

cdr3_aa: ASSPFRDQNTGELF
j_call: TRBJ2-2
v_call: TRBV11-2

cdr3_aa: ASSLEAGGGSGGYT
j_call: TRBJ1-2
v_call: TRBV27

cdr3_aa: ASMGFSGNTIY
j_call: TRBJ1-3
v_call: TRBV6-5

cdr3_aa: AWSGSGGTQY
j_call: TRBJ2-5
v_call: TRBV30

cdr3_aa: ASSTPEGLFDDEQF
j_call: TRBJ2-1
v_call: TRBV11-2

cdr3_aa: ATPSSEQF
j_call: TRBJ2-1
v_call: TRBV28

cdr3_aa: ASSVGQGGLTGELF
j_call: TRBJ2-2
v_call: TRBV9

cdr3_aa: ASGAGVDYGYT
j_call: TRBJ1-2
v_call: TRBV28

cdr3_aa: ASSLGRAVQETQY
j_call: TRBJ2-5
v_call: TRBV5-1

cdr3_aa: ASSSQTSGRGNEQF
j_call: TRBJ2-1
v_call: TRBV5-1

cdr3_aa: ASSEWTDTGELF
j_call: TRBJ2-2
v_call: TRBV25-1

cdr3_aa: ASSPGLAGVSTGELF
j_call: TRBJ2-2
v_call: TRBV27

cdr3_aa: ASSPGLISNQPQH
j_call: TRBJ1-5
v_call: TRBV28

cdr3_aa: ASIPGQGWVTEAF
j_call: TRBJ1-1
v_call: TRBV27

cdr3_aa: ASSWTFSGELF
j_call: TRBJ2-2
v_call: TRBV5-1

cdr3_aa: ASSYGQNYGYT
j_call: TRBJ1-2
v_call: TRBV28

cdr3_aa: ASSHVSRERGQDTQY
j_call: TRBJ2-3
v_call: TRBV11-2

cdr3_aa: SASAKNIQY
j_call: TRBJ2-4
v_call: TRBV20-1

cdr3_aa: ASSSSQRSEQY
j_call: TRBJ2-7
v_call: TRBV5-6

cdr3_aa: ASSLSSGRTSYNEQF
j_call: TRBJ2-1
v_call: TRBV5-1

cdr3_aa: ASRGSFSSYEQY
j_call: TRBJ2-7
v_call: TRBV28

cdr3_aa: ASSFARLAFRGETQY
j_call: TRBJ2-5
v_call: TRBV7-3

cdr3_aa: ASSVDETRDTQY
j_call: TRBJ2-3
v_call: TRBV9

cdr3_aa: ASSLGAGNSYEQY
j_call: TRBJ2-7
v_call: TRBV7-2

cdr3_aa: ASSVLAGEWDTQY
j_call: TRBJ2-3
v_call: TRBV11-2

cdr3_aa: ASSRDGIMNTEAF
j_call: TRBJ1-1
v_call: TRBV6-5

cdr3_aa: ATQAGGGGQPQH
j_call: TRBJ1-5
v_call: TRBV10-3

cdr3_aa: ASSSGWRGFGFEQY
j_call: TRBJ2-7
v_call: TRBV5-8

cdr3_aa: ASSGVDVLT
j_call: TRBJ2-6
v_call: TRBV5-1

cdr3_aa: ASSSPLNGYT
j_call: TRBJ1-2
v_call: TRBV28

cdr3_aa: ASSMTGGSYNEQF
j_call: TRBJ2-1
v_call: TRBV5-1

cdr3_aa: ASSLGTNTGELF
j_call: TRBJ2-2
v_call: TRBV5-1

cdr3_aa: AWSVGPGNGNGYT
j_call: TRBJ1-2
v_call: TRBV30

cdr3_aa: ATRRGTESYNEQF
j_call: TRBJ2-1
v_call: TRBV11-2

cdr3_aa: ASSLDEGAGTDTQY
j_call: TRBJ2-3
v_call: TRBV11-2

cdr3_aa: AWSSPDWGNQPQH
j_call: TRBJ1-5
v_call: TRBV30

cdr3_aa: ASSPAGSSYNEQF
j_call: TRBJ2-1
v_call: TRBV6-4